A selection of T cell receptor beta chains follows, all from one sample in a study of blood T cell repertoires in COVID-19. Assay: immunoSEQ multiplex PCR; the TCRdb copy retains only in-frame clones and omits some. The sample yields just over 150,000 clones, roughly 82% seen once. Sequencing was carried out using peripheral blood. The source is a woman in her 50s with acute or convalescent COVID-19. Each CDR3 is given with its conserved first and last residue. Each record gives: J gene, clone size, D gene, V gene, CDR3 protein, CDR3 DNA. A D gene is named only where the DNA matches it firmly. The size entry is marked missing in some rows and otherwise reads once, few, many or a size class.

j_gene: TRBJ1-2; abundance: .; d_gene: TRBD1; v_gene: TRBV7-3; CDR3aa: CASSSGDRGGNYGYTF; CDR3nt: TGTGCCAGCAGCTCAGGAGACAGGGGCGGAAACTATGGCTACACCTTC
j_gene: TRBJ1-6; abundance: .; d_gene: .; v_gene: TRBV5-4; CDR3aa: CASRLQGSYNSPLHF; CDR3nt: TGTGCCAGCAGACTGCAGGGCTCCTATAATTCACCCCTCCACTTT
j_gene: TRBJ2-3; abundance: once; d_gene: .; v_gene: TRBV29-1; CDR3aa: CSFRTIRTDTQYF; CDR3nt: TGCAGCTTTCGGACTATTCGCACAGATACGCAGTATTTT
j_gene: TRBJ1-6; abundance: .; d_gene: .; v_gene: TRBV7-2; CDR3aa: CATLPGHSSYNSPLHF; CDR3nt: TGTGCCACCTTGCCGGGACATAGCTCCTATAATTCACCCCTCCACTTT
j_gene: TRBJ2-5; abundance: .; d_gene: TRBD1; v_gene: TRBV19; CDR3aa: CASSGTGGRETQYF; CDR3nt: TGTGCCAGTAGTGGTACAGGGGGGCGAGAGACCCAGTACTTC
j_gene: TRBJ2-7; abundance: .; d_gene: TRBD1; v_gene: TRBV28; CDR3aa: CASSSAQLGGHEQYF; CDR3nt: TGTGCCAGCAGTTCGGCACAGCTAGGGGGCCACGAGCAGTACTTC
j_gene: TRBJ2-3; abundance: .; d_gene: .; v_gene: TRBV11-1; CDR3aa: CASSLQGESQYF; CDR3nt: TGTGCCAGCAGCCTACAGGGTGAGAGTCAGTATTTT
j_gene: TRBJ2-5; abundance: once; d_gene: TRBD1; v_gene: TRBV30; CDR3aa: CAWSFRDRGPQETQYF; CDR3nt: TGTGCCTGGAGCTTCCGGGACAGGGGGCCCCAAGAGACCCAGTACTTC
j_gene: TRBJ1-2; abundance: once; d_gene: TRBD1; v_gene: TRBV11-1; CDR3aa: CASSSGQGAGYTF; CDR3nt: TGTGCCAGCAGCTCCGGACAGGGGGCTGGCTACACCTTC
j_gene: TRBJ2-3; abundance: .; d_gene: TRBD2; v_gene: TRBV7-3; CDR3aa: CASSLRGLWSTDTQYF; CDR3nt: TGTGCCAGCAGCTTACGGGGACTATGGTCAACAGATACGCAGTATTTT
j_gene: TRBJ2-7; abundance: .; d_gene: .; v_gene: TRBV6-5; CDR3aa: CASRQTGGGEQYF; CDR3nt: TGTGCCAGCAGACAGACAGGAGGTGGCGAGCAGTACTTC
j_gene: TRBJ2-3; abundance: .; d_gene: .; v_gene: TRBV4-2; CDR3aa: CASSQDPGHPSTDTQYF; CDR3nt: TGTGCCAGCAGCCAAGATCCTGGCCACCCGAGCACAGATACGCAGTATTTT
j_gene: TRBJ2-2; abundance: .; d_gene: .; v_gene: TRBV29-1; CDR3aa: CSVSNGAGNTGELFF; CDR3nt: TGCAGCGTGTCTAATGGGGCGGGAAACACCGGGGAGCTGTTTTTT
j_gene: TRBJ2-1; abundance: .; d_gene: TRBD1; v_gene: TRBV11-3; CDR3aa: CASSFETGPYNEQFF; CDR3nt: TGTGCCAGCAGCTTCGAGACAGGGCCCTACAATGAGCAGTTCTTC
j_gene: TRBJ1-2; abundance: .; d_gene: TRBD1; v_gene: TRBV15; CDR3aa: CATSREVGRTGYGYTF; CDR3nt: TGTGCCACCAGCAGAGAAGTTGGCCGGACAGGCTATGGCTACACCTTC
j_gene: TRBJ1-5; abundance: .; d_gene: TRBD1; v_gene: TRBV19; CDR3aa: CASSTGTGNIQPQHF; CDR3nt: TGTGCCAGTAGTACAGGGACAGGGAATATTCAGCCCCAGCATTTT
j_gene: TRBJ2-3; abundance: .; d_gene: TRBD1; v_gene: TRBV10-3; CDR3aa: CAIIPDRGRPDTQYF; CDR3nt: TGTGCCATCATCCCGGACAGGGGTCGCCCAGATACGCAGTATTTT
j_gene: TRBJ2-7; abundance: .; d_gene: .; v_gene: TRBV13; CDR3aa: CASSLAGALYEQYF; CDR3nt: TGTGCCAGCAGCTTAGCAGGGGCCCTTTACGAGCAGTACTTC
j_gene: TRBJ1-2; abundance: once; d_gene: .; v_gene: TRBV7-9; CDR3aa: CASSLGEGSGYTF; CDR3nt: TGTGCCAGCAGCTTAGGAGAGGGCTCAGGCTACACCTTC
j_gene: TRBJ2-3; abundance: .; d_gene: TRBD2; v_gene: TRBV4-3; CDR3aa: CASSQAGGTDTQYF; CDR3nt: TGCGCCAGCAGCCAGGCCGGGGGGACAGATACGCAGTATTTT
j_gene: TRBJ1-3; abundance: few; d_gene: .; v_gene: TRBV15; CDR3aa: CATSRGRSSGNTIYF; CDR3nt: TGTGCCACCAGCAGGGGTAGGAGTTCTGGAAACACCATATATTTT
j_gene: TRBJ1-5; abundance: .; d_gene: .; v_gene: TRBV3-1/TRBV3-2; CDR3aa: CASSQAGSSNQPQHF; CDR3nt: TGTGCCAGCAGCCAAGCAGGGTCGAGCAATCAGCCCCAGCATTTT
j_gene: TRBJ2-4; abundance: .; d_gene: .; v_gene: TRBV27; CDR3aa: CASSFGGLAKNIQYF; CDR3nt: TGTGCCAGCAGTTTTGGGGGACTAGCCAAAAACATTCAGTACTTC
j_gene: TRBJ2-5; abundance: .; d_gene: TRBD1; v_gene: TRBV9; CDR3aa: CASSDRGSLQGTQYF; CDR3nt: TGTGCCAGCAGCGACAGGGGGAGCCTTCAAGGGACCCAGTACTTC
j_gene: TRBJ1-1; abundance: once; d_gene: .; v_gene: TRBV12-3/TRBV12-4; CDR3aa: CASSTTGNTEAFF; CDR3nt: TGTGCCAGCAGCACGACAGGGAACACTGAAGCTTTCTTT
j_gene: TRBJ2-5; abundance: .; d_gene: TRBD2; v_gene: TRBV5-1; CDR3aa: CASSPSGRAETQYF; CDR3nt: TGCGCCAGCAGCCCTAGCGGTAGGGCAGAGACCCAGTACTTC
j_gene: TRBJ1-5; abundance: .; d_gene: .; v_gene: TRBV11-1; CDR3aa: CATSTGRVSNQPQHF; CDR3nt: TGTGCCACCTCTACAGGGCGGGTTAGCAATCAGCCCCAGCATTTT
j_gene: TRBJ2-1; abundance: .; d_gene: .; v_gene: TRBV6-5; CDR3aa: CASSYSAVYNEQFF; CDR3nt: TGTGCCAGCAGTTACTCGGCGGTCTACAATGAGCAGTTCTTC
j_gene: TRBJ1-2; abundance: few; d_gene: TRBD1; v_gene: TRBV3-1/TRBV3-2; CDR3aa: CASSRPGGQGYGYTF; CDR3nt: TGTGCCAGCAGCCGACCAGGGGGGCAGGGCTATGGCTACACCTTC
j_gene: TRBJ2-5; abundance: .; d_gene: .; v_gene: TRBV28; CDR3aa: CASSSAGEVETQYF; CDR3nt: TGTGCCAGCAGTTCTGCAGGGGAAGTAGAGACCCAGTACTTC
j_gene: TRBJ1-1; abundance: .; d_gene: .; v_gene: TRBV20-1; CDR3aa: CSASGAGMGNTEAFF; CDR3nt: TGCAGTGCTAGTGGTGCAGGGATGGGAAACACTGAAGCTTTCTTT
j_gene: TRBJ1-2; abundance: .; d_gene: TRBD1; v_gene: TRBV7-2; CDR3aa: CASSSITSGQPLGYTF; CDR3nt: TGTGCCAGCAGCTCCATTACCTCGGGACAGCCCCTCGGCTACACCTTC
j_gene: TRBJ2-7; abundance: .; d_gene: .; v_gene: TRBV6-5; CDR3aa: CASTPPGGNYEQYF; CDR3nt: TGTGCCAGCACCCCCCCTGGCGGAAACTACGAGCAGTACTTC
j_gene: TRBJ1-2; abundance: .; d_gene: .; v_gene: TRBV28; CDR3aa: CASSAGPLTSNYGYTF; CDR3nt: TGTGCCAGCAGTGCTGGTCCACTAACGTCCAACTATGGCTACACCTTC
j_gene: TRBJ1-2; abundance: .; d_gene: TRBD1; v_gene: TRBV5-1; CDR3aa: CASSQGVNYGYTF; CDR3nt: TGCGCCAGCAGCCAGGGGGTTAACTATGGCTACACCTTC
j_gene: TRBJ1-5; abundance: few; d_gene: .; v_gene: TRBV5-6; CDR3aa: CASRQGFFRTDNQPQHF; CDR3nt: TGTGCCAGCAGACAGGGTTTCTTTAGGACAGACAATCAGCCCCAGCATTTT
j_gene: TRBJ2-7; abundance: once; d_gene: TRBD1; v_gene: TRBV11-2; CDR3aa: CASSLTWDRGSSYEQYF; CDR3nt: TGTGCCAGCAGCTTAACGTGGGACAGGGGGAGCTCCTACGAGCAGTACTTC
j_gene: TRBJ2-5; abundance: .; d_gene: TRBD2; v_gene: TRBV4-3; CDR3aa: CASSQGHLAGGLSETQYF; CDR3nt: TGCGCCAGCAGCCAAGGGCACCTAGCGGGAGGGCTGTCAGAGACCCAGTACTTC
j_gene: TRBJ2-5; abundance: .; d_gene: .; v_gene: TRBV7-6; CDR3aa: CASSLGGGTGQETQYF; CDR3nt: TGTGCCAGCAGCTTAGGCGGCGGGACCGGCCAAGAGACCCAGTACTTC
j_gene: TRBJ2-3; abundance: .; d_gene: TRBD2; v_gene: TRBV2; CDR3aa: CASRLLAGWSTDTQYF; CDR3nt: TGTGCCAGCAGATTACTAGCGGGATGGAGTACAGATACGCAGTATTTT
j_gene: TRBJ1-2; abundance: .; d_gene: .; v_gene: TRBV4-3; CDR3aa: CASSRVEGANYGYTF; CDR3nt: TGCGCCAGCAGCCGGGTGGAAGGAGCTAACTATGGCTACACCTTC
j_gene: TRBJ2-6; abundance: .; d_gene: .; v_gene: TRBV24-1; CDR3aa: CATTGSGANVLTF; CDR3nt: TGTGCCACCACGGGATCTGGGGCCAACGTCCTGACTTTC
j_gene: TRBJ2-5; abundance: .; d_gene: TRBD1; v_gene: TRBV27; CDR3aa: CASRRQGRLQETQYF; CDR3nt: TGTGCCAGCAGGAGACAGGGGAGACTTCAAGAGACCCAGTACTTC
j_gene: TRBJ2-7; abundance: .; d_gene: .; v_gene: TRBV28; CDR3aa: CASLSAYEQYF; CDR3nt: TGTGCCAGTCTATCCGCCTACGAGCAGTACTTC
j_gene: TRBJ1-5; abundance: .; d_gene: .; v_gene: TRBV5-6; CDR3aa: CASSSIGAQGRNQPQHF; CDR3nt: TGTGCCAGCAGCTCGATAGGGGCCCAGGGTCGGAATCAGCCCCAGCATTTT
j_gene: TRBJ2-1; abundance: .; d_gene: TRBD2; v_gene: TRBV11-1; CDR3aa: CASSLGGGLANNEQFF; CDR3nt: TGTGCCAGCAGCTTAGGGGGCGGACTAGCGAACAATGAGCAGTTCTTC
j_gene: TRBJ1-5; abundance: .; d_gene: TRBD1; v_gene: TRBV4-3; CDR3aa: CASSLTGVNQPQHF; CDR3nt: TGCGCCAGCAGCCTGACAGGGGTAAATCAGCCCCAGCATTTT
j_gene: TRBJ2-5; abundance: .; d_gene: .; v_gene: TRBV28; CDR3aa: CASSLASQDSQYF; CDR3nt: TGTGCCAGCAGTTTAGCGAGCCAAGACTCCCAGTACTTC
j_gene: TRBJ1-2; abundance: .; d_gene: .; v_gene: TRBV5-1; CDR3aa: CASSPGGGYGYTF; CDR3nt: TGCGCCAGCAGCCCGGGTGGAGGCTATGGCTACACCTTC
j_gene: TRBJ1-5; abundance: .; d_gene: .; v_gene: TRBV2; CDR3aa: CASSGRGSNQPQHF; CDR3nt: TGTGCCAGCAGTGGCAGGGGTAGCAATCAGCCCCAGCATTTT
j_gene: TRBJ1-4; abundance: .; d_gene: TRBD1; v_gene: TRBV5-6; CDR3aa: CASSLAFGQGVRGNEKLFF; CDR3nt: TGTGCCAGCAGCTTGGCCTTCGGACAGGGGGTGAGGGGGAATGAAAAACTGTTTTTT
j_gene: TRBJ2-1; abundance: few; d_gene: TRBD1; v_gene: TRBV5-1; CDR3aa: CASSLDLGQGYNEQFF; CDR3nt: TGCGCCAGCAGCTTAGATTTAGGACAGGGGTACAATGAGCAGTTCTTC
j_gene: TRBJ1-4; abundance: .; d_gene: TRBD1; v_gene: TRBV11-2; CDR3aa: CASSRTTGTYSGEKLFF; CDR3nt: TGTGCCAGCAGCCGTACGACAGGGACCTATTCAGGGGAAAAACTGTTTTTT
j_gene: TRBJ1-5; abundance: .; d_gene: .; v_gene: TRBV5-8; CDR3aa: CASSSPGANQPQHF; CDR3nt: TGTGCCAGCAGCTCGCCAGGGGCCAATCAGCCCCAGCATTTT
j_gene: TRBJ2-3; abundance: .; d_gene: TRBD2; v_gene: TRBV28; CDR3aa: CASSPYGLAGGPPDTQYF; CDR3nt: TGTGCCAGCAGCCCTTATGGACTAGCGGGAGGGCCCCCAGATACGCAGTATTTT
j_gene: TRBJ2-5; abundance: .; d_gene: .; v_gene: TRBV24-1; CDR3aa: CATSDFGRVAQYF; CDR3nt: TGTGCCACCAGTGATTTTGGCAGGGTGGCCCAGTACTTC
j_gene: TRBJ1-6; abundance: .; d_gene: TRBD1; v_gene: TRBV20-1; CDR3aa: CSASPGTGGFSPLHF; CDR3nt: TGCAGTGCTAGTCCCGGGACAGGGGGCTTTTCACCCCTCCACTTT